The 8 T cell receptor beta chains listed next were all sequenced from one sample in a study of blood T cell repertoires in COVID-19. Measured with immunoSEQ multiplex PCR; TCRdb has only the in-frame clones, and not every one. The sample consists of some 270,000 clones, about 84% of them appearing once. The sequenced material came from peripheral blood. These receptor sequences come from an elderly woman with COVID-19, enrolled during active disease.

This clone was counted between two and nine times. The CDR3 here is CASSHPGTQSEAFF. CDR3 nucleotides: TGTGCCAGCAGCCATCCCGGGACACAAAGTGAAGCTTTCTTT. The rearrangement links TRBV4-2 to TRBJ1-1, with D maybe TRBD1 (6 bases). Germline loops: CDR1 LGHNA, CDR2 YNFKEQ. There are 14 residues in the CDR3. The V gene lost 3 bases and the J gene lost 7 bases, with 15 bases spanning the gap.

The gene calls are TRBV6-2 or TRBV6-3 and TRBJ2-3; 11 nucleotides agree with TRBD2. The CDR3 sequence is 18 residues long. J gave up 0 bases and V 1 base, and 6 bases lay outside the gene matches. Germline V gives CDR1 MNHEY, CDR2 SVGEGT. The CDR3 reads CASSYYLTSGESTDTQYF. Written as DNA, the CDR3 is TGTGCCAGCAGTTACTACTTGACTAGCGGGGAGAGCACAGATACGCAGTATTTT.

The chain combines TRBV12-3 or TRBV12-4 with TRBJ1-1; D gene uncertain. Trimming removed 10 bases at V and 0 bases at J, with 12 bases between. The CDR3 sequence is 13 residues long. In nucleotides, the CDR3 is TGTGCCATTGGGAGGCAGGTGAACACTGAAGCTTTCTTT. Amino acid sequence: CAIGRQVNTEAFF.

The chain joins TRBV28 to TRBJ1-5; D is uncertain. Germline CDR1 reads MDHEN; CDR2 reads SYDVKM. Trimming stripped 6 bases from V and 0 bases from J, with 12 bases between. CDR3 length equals 15 residues. DNA for the CDR3: TGTGCCAGCAGGTCTAGTGGGAGTAGCAATCAGCCCCAGCATTTT. Its translation: CASRSSGSSNQPQHF.

The CDR3 DNA sequence: TGTGCCAGCAGCTTACCAGGTTGGGGCGGCTACACCTTC. This translates into CASSLPGWGGYTF. V is TRBV7-2 and J is TRBJ1-2; possibly TRBD1 for D (5 bases). Trimming took off 2 bases at V and 8 bases at J, with 12 bases between the two ends. CDR1 and CDR2 (germline): SGHTA, FQGNSA. This CDR3 spans 13 amino acids.

The chain uses TRBV10-3 and TRBJ2-2, with 7 bases that match TRBD2. From germline, CDR1 is ENHRY and CDR2 SYGVKD. V lost 9 bases, J lost 5 bases, and 12 bases stayed unmatched. The CDR3 is made up of 15 amino acids. CDR3 protein: CAISRGEVGTGELFF. CDR3 in DNA: TGTGCCATTTCCCGGGGGGAAGTGGGTACCGGGGAGCTGTTTTTT.

The J gene is TRBJ1-2, the V gene TRBV27, with 10 nucleotides matching TRBD1. The germline V gene encodes CDR1 MNHEY and CDR2 SMNVEV (reference sequence). CDR3 length: 15 residues. With 8 bases clipped from V and 5 bases from J, the junction kept 11 bases outside the gene matches. The CDR3 here is CASGEWTGQGYGYTF. CDR3 in DNA: TGTGCCAGCGGGGAATGGACGGGACAGGGGTATGGCTACACCTTC.

For the CDR3, the DNA is TGCGCCAGCAGCTTGGCGGATCCGACATTAAACTATGGCTACACCTTC. Translated, it gives CASSLADPTLNYGYTF. The chain joins TRBV5-1 to TRBJ1-2; D not resolved. The V gene lost 0 bases and the J gene lost 2 bases, with 14 bases spanning the gap. Germline loops: CDR1 SGHRS, CDR2 YFSETQ. This CDR3 region has 16 residues.